Sequencing of this T cell receptor (beta chain) was carried out in a study of control samples from healthy donors and cancer patients. This table comes from immunoSEQ multiplex PCR, and its TCRdb copy is limited to in-frame clones, with some not included. The data hold about 250,000 clones, with roughly 80% observed a single time. The CDR3 loop spans 11 amino acids. V was pared by 7 bases and J by 8 bases, with 11 bases between. The germline gives CDR1 SNHLY, CDR2 FYNNEI. The chain carries TRBV2 and TRBJ1-2; a weak D match, TRBD1 (6 bases). The sequence was obtained from a woman between 55 and 75 years old with lung cancer. Input material: PBMCs. CDR3 DNA: TGTGCCAGCAACTACAGGGACGGCTACACCTTC. It translates to CASNYRDGYTF.